The rows below give T cell receptor beta chains drawn from one sample of a study of post-analysis software for immune sequencing data. TCRdb reprocessed the PCR reads with MiXCR, giving one entry per CDR3 protein. The sample has hundreds of thousands of distinct CDR3 sequences, roughly 45% seen once; the top ten hold 1.7%. The sequenced sample consisted of blood. These receptors originate from a girl under 18 with multiple sclerosis. Each CDR3 is given with its conserved first and last residue. The D gene is left open where the match is weak. Only part of the rows carry a size: once, few, many, or a class if the clone is expanded.

>TRBD2|TRBV6-1|TRBJ2-3|many
TGTGCCAGCAGTGAACTAGCGGGGGGGCCAGATACGCAGTATTTT
CASSELAGGPDTQYF
>NA|TRBV7-2|TRBJ2-7|few
TGTGCCAGCAGCTCGTCGGGGGCTCCTAAGTACTTC
CASSSSGAPKYF
>NA|TRBV7-2|TRBJ2-5|NA
TGTGCCAGCAGCCTCTCCGCCCCAGGGGGGTCCGGGACCCAGTACTTC
CASSLSAPGGSGTQYF
>TRBD1|TRBV7-2|TRBJ1-6|NA
TGTGCCAGCAACCTACAGGGGAGTTCACCCCTCCACTTT
CASNLQGSSPLHF
>NA|TRBV20-1|TRBJ2-4|NA
TGCAGTGCTAGGTGGGGCGTGGAAAACATTCAGTACTTC
CSARWGVENIQYF
>TRBD2|TRBV15|TRBJ2-1|many
TGTGCCACCAAGGCGGGGGGGCCCTACAATGAGCAGTTCTTC
CATKAGGPYNEQFF
>NA|TRBV12-3/TRBV12-4|TRBJ2-5|many
TGTGCCAGCAGTTTAGATCAAAAAGAGACCCAGTACTTC
CASSLDQKETQYF
>TRBD2|TRBV2|TRBJ2-1|NA
TGTGCCAGCAGTTTACTAGCGGGGACCTACAATGAGCAGTTCTTC
CASSLLAGTYNEQFF
>NA|TRBV3-1|TRBJ2-5|NA
TGTGCCAGCAGCCAAGAGGCTAGCGAAGAGACCCAGTACTTC
CASSQEASEETQYF
>NA|TRBV6-6|TRBJ1-2|NA
TGTGCCAGCAGTTACGAGGACAGCCGTTCAGGGGATGGCTACACCTTC
CASSYEDSRSGDGYTF
>NA|TRBV5-1|TRBJ2-3|NA
TGCGCCAGCAGCTTGCAAAGGACAGCTAGCACAGATACGCAGTATTTT
CASSLQRTASTDTQYF
>NA|TRBV20-1|TRBJ1-2|NA
TGCAGTGCTTCCATGACAGGCAACTATGGCTACACCTTC
CSASMTGNYGYTF
>NA|TRBV20-1|TRBJ2-4|NA
TGCAGTGCTAGAGGAAGGGGAAACATTCAGTACTTC
CSARGRGNIQYF
>TRBD1|TRBV27|TRBJ1-1|NA
TGTGCCAGCAGTTTCCTATCAGGGGGCACTGAAGCTTTCTTT
CASSFLSGGTEAFF
>NA|TRBV5-1|TRBJ2-7|once
TGCGCCAGCAGCTTGGCACCCGAACCGGGGTCCTACGAGCAGTACTTC
CASSLAPEPGSYEQYF
>TRBD1|TRBV20-1|TRBJ2-1|NA
TGCAGTGCCCGGACAGGGGGCGCCTACAATGAGCAGTTCTTC
CSARTGGAYNEQFF
>NA|TRBV5-1|TRBJ2-7|few
TGCGCCAGCAGATTCTCTGGCGAGCAGTACTTC
CASRFSGEQYF
>TRBD1|TRBV11-2|TRBJ2-7|few
TGTGCCAGCAGATTGGGGGACAGGGTGTCCGACGAGCAGTACTTC
CASRLGDRVSDEQYF
>TRBD1|TRBV27|TRBJ2-5|NA
TGTGCCAGCAGTTCAGAACAGGGGGCAGAGACCCAGTACTTC
CASSSEQGAETQYF
>NA|TRBV7-6|TRBJ2-5|NA
TGTGCCAGCAGCTTGAGGGTCCTGGGAGAGACCCAGTACTTC
CASSLRVLGETQYF
>NA|TRBV12-3/TRBV12-4|TRBJ2-5|once
TGTGCCAGCAGTTCTTCCCCTAGGGAGACCCAGTACTTC
CASSSSPRETQYF
>NA|TRBV6-5|TRBJ1-1|NA
TGTGCCAGCAGTTTGTGGGGGCAGGACACTGAAGCTTTCTTT
CASSLWGQDTEAFF
>TRBD2|TRBV10-3|TRBJ2-3|NA
TGTGCCATCAGTGGGTCGGCTAGCGGGGTAAATACAGATACGCAGTATTTT
CAISGSASGVNTDTQYF
>NA|TRBV20-1|TRBJ2-6|few
TGCAGTGCTAGAGATGGGGCCACAATAGGGTCTGGGGCCAACGTCCTGACTTTC
CSARDGATIGSGANVLTF
>NA|TRBV5-1|TRBJ2-3|NA
TGCGCCAGCAGCCGCAACGGGGCAGGGACTACAGATACGCAGTATTTT
CASSRNGAGTTDTQYF
>NA|TRBV4-1|TRBJ2-7|NA
TGCGCCAGCAGCCAACGGGACACATCCCCCTACGAGCAGTACTTC
CASSQRDTSPYEQYF
>NA|TRBV11-2|TRBJ2-5|many
TGTGCCAGCAGCTTACCCGGCACGATGCGAACCCAGTACTTC
CASSLPGTMRTQYF
>TRBD1|TRBV3-1|TRBJ1-6|NA
TGTGCCAGCAGCCCGCTTCCGACAGGGGCTTCACCCCTCCACTTT
CASSPLPTGASPLHF
>NA|TRBV6-2/TRBV6-3|TRBJ1-1|few
TGTGCCAGCAGGTACAGGCTGAACACTGAAGCTTTCTTT
CASRYRLNTEAFF
>NA|TRBV5-1|TRBJ1-2|few
TGCGCCAGCAGCTTGGATAACAGGGGCTACACCTTC
CASSLDNRGYTF
>NA|TRBV28|TRBJ1-2|few
TGTGCCAGCAGTTTGGCAGGGGTAGATGGCTACACCTTC
CASSLAGVDGYTF